The clone carrying this TCR beta chain was detected once. The sample has other DNA sequences that encode this CDR3 too. These data belong to a study of blood T cell repertoires in COVID-19. Per germline, CDR1 MDHEN and CDR2 SYDVKM. This CDR3 spans 14 amino acids. Trimming stripped 7 bases from V and 2 bases from J, with 12 bases between. Participant age was roughly 18 to 89 years, and participants resided in roughly 25 US areas. Participants were placed into cohorts based on the clinical history they reported. Exposed study participants had met a COVID-19 case within 2 weeks before entry. The data were produced by immunoSEQ multiplex PCR, yet TCRdb's version contains in-frame clones alone and is incomplete. Of 200,000 to 250,000 clones detected, 83% appear once; the ten largest clones hold about 4.8%.

The chain couples TRBV28 to TRBJ1-5; the D gene is possibly TRBD1 (6 bases). The clonotype was recovered from a woman between 50 and 59 years old who had been exposed to COVID-19. Sequencing input: PBMCs or T cells enriched from blood (not recorded which). CDR3 region: CASTIGGGNQPQHF. CDR3 coding DNA: TGTGCCAGCACCATAGGGGGAGGCAATCAGCCCCAGCATTTT. Full variable domain (rest looked up from reference TRBV28 and TRBJ1-5): DVKVTQSSRYLVKRTGEKVFLECVQDMDHENMFWYRQDPGLGLRLIYFSYDVKMKEKGDIPEGYSVSREKKERFSLILESASTNQTSMYLCASTIGGGNQPQHFGDGTRLSIL.